Below are 8 T cell receptor beta chains sequenced from a single sample in a study of T cells after yellow fever vaccination. TCRdb itself ran the 5' RACE reads through MiXCR, one entry per CDR3 protein. The table shows about 630,000 distinct CDR3 sequences, with about 12% occurring only once. The specimen was PBMCs, collected on the day of the yellow fever booster vaccination. The receptor source for this set is a man under 40 who received the YFV17D yellow fever vaccine.

This clonotype was counted between two and nine times. The chain is built from TRBV7-9 and TRBJ2-7, with D possibly TRBD1 on 6 matching bases. CDR3 length equals 14 residues. Germline V CDR1 and CDR2: SEHNR, FQNEAQ (reference sequence). The V and J ends lost 1 base and 4 bases respectively, with 11 bases between them. This chain's CDR3 is CASSLDLGAYEQYF. The CDR3 coding sequence is TGTGCCAGCAGCTTAGATCTGGGGGCGTACGAGCAGTACTTC. The entire variable domain, with the rest obtained from reference TRBV7-9 and TRBJ2-7, is as follows: DTGVSQNPRHKITKRGQNVTFRCDPISEHNRLYWYRQTLGQGPEFLTYFQNEAQLEKSRLLSDRFSAERPKGSFSTLEIQRTEQGDSAMYLCASSLDLGAYEQYFGPGTRLTVT.

There are many counts of this clonotype. The CDR3 spells CASSLDRSNQPQHF. CDR3 coding DNA: TGTGCCAGCAGCTTAGACAGGTCGAATCAGCCCCAGCATTTT. The J gene is TRBJ1-5, the V gene TRBV7-8; D may be TRBD1 (5 bases). Between the trimmed V and J ends, which lost 1 base and 4 bases, there was a span of 8 bases. The germline V gene encodes CDR1 SGHVS and CDR2 FQNEAQ. The CDR3 loop spans 14 amino acids.

In regard to this clonotype: The conserved closing phenylalanine or tryptophan is absent in this CDR3, likely reflecting a read error. This chain links TRBV7-2 with TRBJ2-5, with unresolved D. V gave up 3 bases and J gave up 4 bases, with 3 bases separating them. The CDR3 runs to 11 residues. Germline lookup yields CDR1 SGHTA and CDR2 FQGNSA. This CDR3 reads CASSLVETQYS. CDR3 bases: TGTGCCAGCAGCTTGGTAGAGACCCAGTACTCC.

The chain combines TRBV3-1 with TRBJ1-2; maybe TRBD1 (5 bases). V was cut by 0 bases and J by 6 bases, with 14 bases left in between. This CDR3 has 15 amino acids. Germline V gene lookup returns CDR1 LGHDT and CDR2 YNNKEL (reference sequence). The DNA of the CDR3 is TGTGCCAGCAGCCAAGATTGGAAGGGGTCGGATGGCTACACCTTC. Amino acid sequence: CASSQDWKGSDGYTF.

This clonotype was detected a few times. The rearrangement joins TRBV12-3 or TRBV12-4 to TRBJ2-3; D uncertain. V was shortened by 3 bases and J by 0 bases, with 7 bases between the two germline ends. CDR3 length: 14 residues. CDR3 region: CASSLITSTDTQYF. CDR3 in DNA: TGTGCCAGCAGTTTGATCACTAGCACAGATACGCAGTATTTT.

In this sample, this clonotype turned up a few times. V usage is TRBV11-3 and J usage is TRBJ2-1; possibly TRBD2 for D (6 bases). The CDR3 contains 14 residues. The germline V gene has CDR1 SGHNT and CDR2 YENEEA. Trimming pared 2 bases from V and 8 bases from J, leaving 13 bases between. The CDR3 bases are TGTGCCAGCAGCTTAACGGGAGCTGTAGATGAGCAGTTCTTC. Translated, it gives CASSLTGAVDEQFF.

This clonotype was detected a few times. V gene TRBV7-9 combines with J gene TRBJ2-3, with D perhaps being TRBD1 or TRBD2 (5 bases each). CDR3 length: 13 residues. V lost 10 bases to trimming and J lost 0 bases, with 11 bases between them. In germline, CDR1 is SEHNR, CDR2 FQNEAQ (reference sequence). The CDR3 is CATQGVSTDTQYF. CDR3 sequence (DNA): TGTGCCACCCAGGGAGTTAGCACAGATACGCAGTATTTT.

V and J are TRBV20-1 and TRBJ2-7; D not certain. This CDR3 is built from 13 residues. Trimming pared 6 bases from V and 2 bases from J, leaving 14 bases between. Germline loops: CDR1 DFQATT, CDR2 SNEGSKA (reference sequence). As DNA, the CDR3 is TGCAGTGCCATCGGCGGTCTTACCTACGAGCAGTACTTC. Protein: CSAIGGLTYEQYF.